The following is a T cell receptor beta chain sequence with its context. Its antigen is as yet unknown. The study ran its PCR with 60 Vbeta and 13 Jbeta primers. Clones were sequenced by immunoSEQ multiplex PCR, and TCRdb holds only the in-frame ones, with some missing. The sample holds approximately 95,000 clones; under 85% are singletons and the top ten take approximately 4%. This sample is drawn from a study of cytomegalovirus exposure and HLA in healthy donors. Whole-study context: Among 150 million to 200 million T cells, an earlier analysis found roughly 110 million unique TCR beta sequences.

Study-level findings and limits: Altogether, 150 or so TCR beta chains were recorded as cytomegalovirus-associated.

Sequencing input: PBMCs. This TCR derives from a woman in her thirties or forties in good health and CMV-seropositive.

In nucleotides, the CDR3 is TGCGCCAGCAGTGAGGAGGGCCGAGGGACCGGGGAGCTGTTTTTT. Its translation is CASSEEGRGTGELFF. V is TRBV10-1 and J is TRBJ2-2, with D tentatively TRBD2 (5 bases). In germline, CDR1 is WNHNN, CDR2 SYGVQD (reference sequence). V was pared by 2 bases and J by 5 bases, with 12 bases between. CDR3 length: 15 amino acids.